The entry that follows covers one TCR beta chain sequence. Antigen unknown. The data were obtained in a study of T cells after yellow fever vaccination. Across the whole study: It was SMART-Seq v4 Ultra Low Input that prepared the fractions with low cell numbers.

For TCR, cDNA came from 5'RACE template switching, which added a universal primer site and UMIs. Via MiXCR, TCRdb re-called the 5' RACE reads, giving one row per CDR3 protein. The sample has roughly 320,000 distinct CDR3 sequences; 9.5% to 12% are singletons. Study findings and constraints: The study re-detected most primary-vaccination clones after the booster (about 95% CD4, roughly 85% CD8).

This specimen was CD4+ T cells sorted from PBMCs, taken 45 days after the yellow fever booster vaccination. This TCR derives from a man between 18 and 35 years old who received the YFV17D yellow fever vaccine.

CDR3 nucleotide sequence: TGCGCCAGCAGCCCCCTAGGACAGGTTAACGCTGAAGCTTTCTTT. This codes for CASSPLGQVNAEAFF. V and J are TRBV5-1 and TRBJ1-1, with 7 positions matching TRBD1. This CDR3 comprises 15 residues. Germline-derived CDR1 and CDR2 are SGHRS and YFSETQ. Trimming removed 4 bases from V and 6 bases from J; junction bases left unmatched: 12.